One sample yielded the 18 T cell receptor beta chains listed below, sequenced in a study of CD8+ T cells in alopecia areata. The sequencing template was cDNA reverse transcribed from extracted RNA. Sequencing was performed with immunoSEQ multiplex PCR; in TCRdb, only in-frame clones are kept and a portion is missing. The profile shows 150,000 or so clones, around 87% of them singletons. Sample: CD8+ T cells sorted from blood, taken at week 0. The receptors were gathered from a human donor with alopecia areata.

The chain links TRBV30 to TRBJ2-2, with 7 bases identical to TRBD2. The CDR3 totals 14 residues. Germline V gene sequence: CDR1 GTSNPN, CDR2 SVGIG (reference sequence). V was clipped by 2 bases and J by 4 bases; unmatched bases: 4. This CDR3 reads CAWSYGTTTGELFF. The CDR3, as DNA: TGTGCCTGGAGTTACGGGACTACCACCGGGGAGCTGTTTTTT.

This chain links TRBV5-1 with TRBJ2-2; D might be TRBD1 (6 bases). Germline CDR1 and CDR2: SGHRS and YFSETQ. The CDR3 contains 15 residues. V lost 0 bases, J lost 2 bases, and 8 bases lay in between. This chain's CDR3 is CASSLGQVNTGELFF. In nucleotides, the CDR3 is TGCGCCAGCAGCTTGGGACAGGTTAACACCGGGGAGCTGTTTTTT.

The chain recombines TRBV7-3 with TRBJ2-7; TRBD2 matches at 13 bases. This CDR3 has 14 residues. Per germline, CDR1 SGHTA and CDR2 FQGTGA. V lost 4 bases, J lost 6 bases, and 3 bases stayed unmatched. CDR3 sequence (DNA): TGTGCCAGCAGCTCTGGACTAGCGGGAGTCGAGCAGTACTTC. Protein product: CASSSGLAGVEQYF.

For the CDR3, the DNA is TGTGCCAGCAGCCCCCCCCTAGCGGGACCCTACGAGCAGTACTTC. Its translation: CASSPPLAGPYEQYF. J is TRBJ2-7 and V is TRBV9, with TRBD2 matching 9 bases. Germline CDR1 is SGDLS and CDR2 is YYNGEE. Losses at the gene ends were 4 bases for V and 2 bases for J; bases not matched to a gene: 7. CDR3 length equals 15 residues.

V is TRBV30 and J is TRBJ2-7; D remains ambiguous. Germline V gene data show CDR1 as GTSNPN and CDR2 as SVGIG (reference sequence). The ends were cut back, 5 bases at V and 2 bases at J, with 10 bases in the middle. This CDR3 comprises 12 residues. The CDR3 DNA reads TGTGCCTGGGGAACAGACACCTACGAGCAGTACTTC. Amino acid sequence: CAWGTDTYEQYF.

CDR3 residues: CASSPTGYNEQFF. CDR3 bases: TGTGCCAGCAGCCCGACAGGTTACAATGAGCAGTTCTTC. The rearrangement links TRBV7-8 to TRBJ2-1, with D perhaps TRBD1 (6 bases). The CDR3 runs to 13 residues. V lost 5 bases to trimming and J lost 4 bases, with 9 bases between them. Germline CDR1 reads SGHVS; CDR2 reads FQNEAQ.

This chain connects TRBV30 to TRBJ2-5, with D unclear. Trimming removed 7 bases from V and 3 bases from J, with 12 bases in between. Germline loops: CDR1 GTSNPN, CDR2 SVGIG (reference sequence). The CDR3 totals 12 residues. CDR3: CAFVGREETQYF. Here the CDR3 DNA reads TGTGCCTTCGTCGGGCGAGAAGAGACCCAGTACTTC.

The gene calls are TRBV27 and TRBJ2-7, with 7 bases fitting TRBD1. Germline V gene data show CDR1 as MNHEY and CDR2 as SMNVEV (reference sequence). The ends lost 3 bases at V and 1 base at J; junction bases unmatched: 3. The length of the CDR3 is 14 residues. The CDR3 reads CASSFRDSSYEQYF. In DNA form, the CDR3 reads TGTGCCAGCAGTTTCCGGGACAGTTCCTACGAGCAGTACTTC.

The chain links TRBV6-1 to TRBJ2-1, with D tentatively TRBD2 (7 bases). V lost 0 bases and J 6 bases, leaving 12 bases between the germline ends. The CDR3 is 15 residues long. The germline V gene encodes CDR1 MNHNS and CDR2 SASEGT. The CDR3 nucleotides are TGTGCCAGCAGTGAAGCGGAGGGGGGGGTCAATGAGCAGTTCTTC. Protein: CASSEAEGGVNEQFF.

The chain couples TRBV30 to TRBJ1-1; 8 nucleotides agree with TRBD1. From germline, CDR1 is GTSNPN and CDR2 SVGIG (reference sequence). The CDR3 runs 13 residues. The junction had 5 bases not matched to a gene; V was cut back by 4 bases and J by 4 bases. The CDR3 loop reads CAWTDRVRTEAFF. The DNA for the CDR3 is TGTGCCTGGACGGACAGGGTGCGCACTGAAGCTTTCTTT.

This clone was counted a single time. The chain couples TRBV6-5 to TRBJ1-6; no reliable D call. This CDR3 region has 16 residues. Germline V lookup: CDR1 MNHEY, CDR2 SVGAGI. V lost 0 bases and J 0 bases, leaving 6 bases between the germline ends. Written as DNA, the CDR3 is TGTGCCAGCAGTTACTCGGAGAGCTCCTATAATTCACCCCTCCACTTT. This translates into CASSYSESSYNSPLHF.

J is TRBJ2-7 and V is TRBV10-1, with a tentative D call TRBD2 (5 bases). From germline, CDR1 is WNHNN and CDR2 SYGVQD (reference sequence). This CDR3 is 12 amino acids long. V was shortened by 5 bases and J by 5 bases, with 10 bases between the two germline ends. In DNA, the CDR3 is TGCGCCAGCAGTCGCCACGGGAACGAGCAGTACTTC. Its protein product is CASSRHGNEQYF.

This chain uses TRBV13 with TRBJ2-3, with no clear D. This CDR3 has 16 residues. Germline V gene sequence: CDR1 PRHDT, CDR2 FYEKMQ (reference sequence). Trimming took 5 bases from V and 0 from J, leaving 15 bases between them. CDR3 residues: CASSRLKVPSTDTQYF. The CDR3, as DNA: TGTGCCAGCAGCCGTCTTAAGGTGCCTAGCACAGATACGCAGTATTTT.

CDR3 nucleotide sequence: TGTGCCAGCAGCTTAGTTGGGATCACCGCCGAAGAGACCCAGTACTTC. Encoded protein: CASSLVGITAEETQYF. The chain is built from TRBV7-8 and TRBJ2-5, with D unclear. CDR1 and CDR2 from the germline V gene are SGHVS and FQNEAQ. Trimming cost V 1 base and J 3 bases, with 15 bases left between them. This CDR3 spans 16 amino acids. The full variable domain, completed using reference TRBV7-8 and TRBJ2-5, is GAGVSQSPRYKVAKRGQDVALRCDPISGHVSLFWYQQALGQGPEFLTYFQNEAQLDKSGLPSDRFFAERPEGSVSTLKIQRTQQEDSAVYLCASSLVGITAEETQYFGPGTRLLVL.

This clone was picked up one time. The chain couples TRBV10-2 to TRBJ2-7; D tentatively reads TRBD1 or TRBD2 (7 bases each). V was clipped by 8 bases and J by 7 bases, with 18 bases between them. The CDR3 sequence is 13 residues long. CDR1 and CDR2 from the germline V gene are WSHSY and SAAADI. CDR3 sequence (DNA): TGCGCCAGCTTAATGCAGGGGGAGGGAGAGCAGTACTTC. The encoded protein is CASLMQGEGEQYF.

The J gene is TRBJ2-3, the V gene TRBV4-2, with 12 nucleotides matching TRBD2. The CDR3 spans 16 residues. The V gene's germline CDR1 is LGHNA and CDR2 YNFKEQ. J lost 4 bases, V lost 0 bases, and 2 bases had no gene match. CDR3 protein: CASSQEASGGADTQYF. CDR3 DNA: TGTGCCAGCAGCCAAGAGGCTAGCGGGGGGGCAGATACGCAGTATTTT.

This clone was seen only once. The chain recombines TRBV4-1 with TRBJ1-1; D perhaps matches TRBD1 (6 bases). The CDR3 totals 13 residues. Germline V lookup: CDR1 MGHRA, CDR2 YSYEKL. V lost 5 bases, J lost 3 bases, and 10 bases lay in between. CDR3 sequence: CASSFHRDTEAFF. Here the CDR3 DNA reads TGCGCCAGCAGCTTCCACAGGGACACTGAAGCTTTCTTT.

In DNA form, the CDR3 reads TGCGCCAGCAGCCAAGTCACACAAGAGACCCAGTACTTC. This encodes CASSQVTQETQYF. The rearrangement uses TRBV4-1 and TRBJ2-5; D call uncertain. This CDR3 spans 13 amino acids. Germline V CDR1 and CDR2: MGHRA, YSYEKL. The V end was cut by 1 base, the J end by 2 bases, with 5 bases between.